The 32 T cell receptor beta chains below come from one sample, sequenced in a study of T cell responses to AZD1222 COVID-19 vaccine. Libraries were prepared by immunoSEQ multiplex PCR; TCRdb keeps only in-frame clonotypes and omits some of them. The table has about 48,000 clones, 70% to 90% seen once. The sample was peripheral blood, taken 28 days after the second AZD1222 dose. The receptors here all came from an adult who received the AZD1222 COVID-19 vaccine.

The CDR3 spells CASSRGQTNTEAFF. CDR3 DNA: TGTGCCAGCAGCCGGGGACAGACGAACACTGAAGCTTTCTTT. The rearrangement links TRBV28 to TRBJ1-1, with 7 bases matching TRBD1. The V and J ends lost 6 bases and 1 base, in that order; junction bases with no gene match: 5. This CDR3 comprises 14 residues. Germline assignment: CDR1 MDHEN and CDR2 SYDVKM.

V and J are TRBV7-9 and TRBJ1-5; 7 positions agree with TRBD1. This CDR3 is built from 15 residues. Germline CDR1 is SEHNR and CDR2 is FQNEAQ (reference sequence). V trimming: 5 bases; J trimming: 1 base; junction bases outside the gene matches: 5. CDR3 sequence (DNA): TGTGCCAGCAGCCTAGGGACAGTCAGCAATCAGCCCCAGCATTTT. Protein sequence: CASSLGTVSNQPQHF. Using reference TRBV7-9 and TRBJ1-5 for the parts outside the CDR3, the full variable domain is DTGVSQNPRHKITKRGQNVTFRCDPISEHNRLYWYRQTLGQGPEFLTYFQNEAQLEKSRLLSDRFSAERPKGSFSTLEIQRTEQGDSAMYLCASSLGTVSNQPQHFGDGTRLSIL.

This clone has only a few counts. The chain has TRBV10-3 and TRBJ2-7, with TRBD1 matching over 10 bases. The length of the CDR3 is 13 residues. Trimming at V came to 8 bases and at J to 0 bases, leaving 1 base not matched to a gene. CDR1 ENHRY and CDR2 SYGVKD come from the germline V gene. This CDR3 reads CAIGQGDSYEQYF. In nucleotides, the CDR3 is TGTGCCATCGGACAGGGGGACTCCTACGAGCAGTACTTC.

The DNA of the CDR3 is TGTGCCAGCTCAGGCATTGGACTAGCGGATCACAATGAGCAGTTCTTC. Protein product: CASSGIGLADHNEQFF. The chain uses TRBV18 and TRBJ2-1; 10 bases match TRBD2. Germline assignment: CDR1 KGHSH and CDR2 LQKENI. The CDR3 has 16 amino acids. V lost 5 bases to trimming and J lost 5 bases; unmatched junction nucleotides: 9.

V and J are TRBV27 and TRBJ1-1; 7 bases are a match to TRBD1. Germline V gene sequence: CDR1 MNHEY, CDR2 SMNVEV (reference sequence). With V trimmed by 3 bases and J by 6 bases, 10 bases remained unmatched. This CDR3 is 15 amino acids long. The CDR3 DNA reads TGTGCCAGCAGTTTCAAGGCAGGGGGATTCGCTGAAGCTTTCTTT. The encoded protein is CASSFKAGGFAEAFF.

V is TRBV19 and J is TRBJ1-6; the match to TRBD1 covers 10 bases. V was pared by 7 bases and J by 4 bases, with 7 bases of the junction left unmatched. CDR1 and CDR2 (germline): LNHDA, SQIVND (reference sequence). The CDR3 is made up of 16 amino acids. The CDR3 DNA follows: TGTGCCAGTAATGGCCGGACAGGGGGTTATAATTCACCCCTCCACTTT. This codes for CASNGRTGGYNSPLHF. The entire variable domain, with the rest obtained from reference TRBV19 and TRBJ1-6, is as follows: DGGITQSPKYLFRKEGQNVTLSCEQNLNHDAMYWYRQDPGQGLRLIYYSQIVNDFQKGDIAEGYSVSREKKESFPLTVTSAQKNPTAFYLCASNGRTGGYNSPLHFGNGTRLTVT.

The chain carries TRBV7-7 and TRBJ2-1; TRBD1 matches at 9 bases. The CDR3 contains 14 residues. J gave up 8 bases and V 5 bases, and 7 bases lay outside the gene matches. Germline V lookup: CDR1 SSHAT, CDR2 FNYEAQ (reference sequence). This CDR3 is CASSRGQGRYEQFF. CDR3 nucleotide sequence: TGTGCCAGCAGCCGAGGACAGGGGAGGTATGAGCAGTTCTTC.

This clone was recorded a few times. The genes are TRBV13 and TRBJ1-1; TRBD1 is a possible D gene (6 bases). The V and J ends lost 5 bases and 2 bases respectively, with 15 bases between them. CDR3 length: 15 residues. CDR1 and CDR2 from the germline V gene are PRHDT and FYEKMQ (reference sequence). The CDR3: CASSVNRQVNTEAFF. The CDR3 DNA reads TGTGCCAGCAGCGTAAACCGACAGGTAAACACTGAAGCTTTCTTT.

The V and J genes are TRBV11-1 and TRBJ2-3; weak D call: TRBD2 (7 bases). V was cut by 5 bases and J by 6 bases, with 18 bases left in between. There are 15 residues in the CDR3. Looked up from germline, CDR1 is SGHAT and CDR2 is FQDESV (reference sequence). Here the CDR3 DNA reads TGTGCCAGCAGCCCCCGGGTCCGGGGGGCGGATACGCAGTATTTT. Its translation is CASSPRVRGADTQYF. Complete variable domain (other parts from reference TRBV11-1 and TRBJ2-3): EAEVAQSPRYKITEKSQAVAFWCDPISGHATLYWYRQILGQGPELLVQFQDESVVDDSQLPKDRFSAERLKGVDSTLKIQPAELGDSAMYLCASSPRVRGADTQYFGPGTRLTVL.

The chain carries TRBV11-3 and TRBJ2-3; no reliable D call. Trimming shortened V by 1 base and J by 3 bases, and 11 bases separated the two germline ends. CDR3 length: 15 residues. CDR1 and CDR2 (germline): SGHNT, YENEEA. CDR3 DNA: TGTGCCAGCAGCTTAGGCGGTCCTGGAACAGATACGCAGTATTTT. This codes for CASSLGGPGTDTQYF.

The V call is TRBV10-1, the J call TRBJ1-1, with 7 bases lining up with TRBD1. The J segment lost 5 bases and the V segment lost 5 bases, leaving 5 bases of the junction unmatched. Germline CDR1 is WNHNN and CDR2 is SYGVQD (reference sequence). The length of the CDR3 is 13 residues. CDR3 sequence: CASSFTGETEAFF. The CDR3 DNA reads TGCGCCAGCAGTTTTACAGGGGAGACTGAAGCTTTCTTT.

This clone appeared once. The rearrangement uses TRBV4-2 and TRBJ2-1; 8 nucleotides match TRBD2. The junction had 5 bases not matched to a gene; V was cut back by 4 bases and J by 0 bases. The length of the CDR3 is 16 residues. Germline CDR1 LGHNA, CDR2 YNFKEQ. The CDR3 here is CASSPLAGISYNEQFF. DNA for the CDR3: TGTGCCAGCAGCCCCTTAGCGGGAATCTCCTACAATGAGCAGTTCTTC.

The CDR3 nucleotides read TGTGCCAGCAGCCTTGGGGGCCCGCTAGCGGGAGGACAAGAGACCCAGTACTTC. Amino acid sequence: CASSLGGPLAGGQETQYF. The chain uses TRBV12-1 and TRBJ2-5; the table's TRBD2 call for D was not verified on the DNA. TRBV12-1 is given as a pseudogene. The CDR3 has 18 residues.

This chain uses TRBV7-2 with TRBJ2-2; 7 bases agree with TRBD2. Trimming at V came to 0 bases and at J to 5 bases, leaving 9 bases not matched to a gene. The CDR3 loop spans 17 amino acids. Germline CDR1 SGHTA, CDR2 FQGNSA. The CDR3: CASSLARGRARTGELFF. CDR3 bases: TGTGCCAGCAGCTTAGCGCGAGGGAGGGCCCGGACCGGGGAGCTGTTTTTT.

The rearrangement joins TRBV7-3 to TRBJ2-3, with 10 bases matching TRBD2. After removal of 0 bases from V and 2 bases from J, the junction contained 8 bases not matched to a gene. The CDR3 has 18 residues. CDR1 is SGHTA, CDR2 FQGTGA, per germline. Written as DNA, the CDR3 is TGTGCCAGCAGCTTAACGTTGCCTAGCGGGGGCCCCACAGATACGCAGTATTTT. It codes for CASSLTLPSGGPTDTQYF.

This chain links TRBV28 with TRBJ2-1; TRBD1 matches at 7 bases. Germline CDR1 MDHEN, CDR2 SYDVKM. The length of the CDR3 is 17 residues. V dropped 5 bases and J dropped 5; count of bases not matched to a gene: 15. CDR3 sequence: CASSTLQTGYIHNEQFF. CDR3 in DNA: TGTGCCAGCAGTACCCTTCAGACAGGGTATATTCACAATGAGCAGTTCTTC.

The chain has TRBV11-2 and TRBJ2-6; D not certain. V lost 4 bases and J 0 bases, leaving 19 bases between the germline ends. CDR3 size: 19 residues. The germline CDR1 and CDR2 sequences are SGHAT and FQNNGV. The CDR3 reads CASSSLAVRPASGANVLTF. The CDR3 coding sequence is TGTGCCAGCAGCTCCCTGGCAGTCCGTCCCGCCTCTGGGGCCAACGTCCTGACTTTC.

CDR3 loop: CASSVGSGPYEQYF. CDR3 nucleotides: TGTGCCAGCAGCGTAGGGAGCGGACCCTACGAGCAGTACTTC. The genes are TRBV9 and TRBJ2-7; D perhaps matches TRBD2 (5 bases). Germline V gives CDR1 SGDLS, CDR2 YYNGEE. CDR3 length equals 14 residues. V was shortened by 0 bases and J by 2 bases, with 9 bases between the two germline ends.

V is TRBV27 and J is TRBJ2-2, with D tentatively TRBD1 or TRBD2 (5 bases each). V lost 5 bases to trimming and J lost 3 bases, with 10 bases between them. Per the germline V gene, CDR1 is MNHEY and CDR2 is SMNVEV (reference sequence). This CDR3 has 14 residues. The CDR3 coding sequence is TGTGCCAGCAGTATGGGACCTTACACCGGGGAGCTGTTTTTT. This encodes CASSMGPYTGELFF.

Only a few counts were recorded for this clone. The V and J genes are TRBV6-5 and TRBJ2-2, with a possible D match to TRBD1 (6 bases). The CDR3 is made up of 14 amino acids. Germline loops: CDR1 MNHEY, CDR2 SVGAGI. Trimming removed 6 bases from V and 5 bases from J, with 13 bases in between. The CDR3 protein is CASRRTADTGELFF. For the CDR3, the DNA is TGTGCCAGCAGAAGGACAGCGGATACCGGGGAGCTGTTTTTT.

This chain links TRBV28 with TRBJ2-7; D unresolved. This CDR3 has 11 amino acids. Trimming left V 10 bases short and J 3 bases short, with 10 bases between. Germline CDR1 and CDR2: MDHEN and SYDVKM. CDR3 in amino acids: CATFGDYEQYF. The CDR3 DNA is TGTGCCACCTTTGGGGACTACGAGCAGTACTTC.

The V gene is TRBV6-5, the J gene TRBJ1-2, with 7 bases that match TRBD1. Germline CDR1 is MNHEY and CDR2 is SVGAGI. The J segment lost 4 bases and the V segment lost 6 bases, leaving 5 bases of the junction unmatched. The CDR3 consists of 13 residues. Written as DNA, the CDR3 is TGTGCCAGCAGCCGCGACAGGGTCTATGGCTACACCTTC. Its translation is CASSRDRVYGYTF.

This chain connects TRBV15 to TRBJ2-2; 15 bases are a match to TRBD2. CDR3 length equals 18 residues. CDR1 is LNHNV, CDR2 YYDKDF, per germline (reference sequence). The ends lost 1 base at V and 5 bases at J; junction bases unmatched: 5. DNA of the CDR3: TGTGCCACCAGCAGAGGCACCGGGACTAGCGGGAGGACCGGGGAGCTGTTTTTT. Translating it yields CATSRGTGTSGRTGELFF.

This chain joins TRBV5-5 and TRBJ1-5, with no clear D. V was pared by 0 bases and J by 2 bases, with 12 bases between. The CDR3 runs 16 residues. Germline CDR1 SGHKS, CDR2 YYEKEE (reference sequence). CDR3 region: CASSLAPAAGNQPQHF. The CDR3 DNA follows: TGTGCCAGCAGCTTGGCCCCGGCCGCGGGCAATCAGCCCCAGCATTTT.

CDR3 in amino acids: CASSPRLAGSEQFF. In DNA form, the CDR3 reads TGTGCCAGCTCACCACGACTAGCGGGAAGTGAGCAGTTCTTC. The chain has TRBV18 and TRBJ2-1; TRBD2 aligns across 11 bases. The CDR3 consists of 14 residues. CDR1 is KGHSH, CDR2 LQKENI, per germline. V shed 1 base and J 9 bases; nucleotides not matched to a gene: 2.

The rearrangement links TRBV19 to TRBJ2-2, with D possibly matching TRBD1 (7 bases). The CDR3 consists of 15 residues. Germline V gene data show CDR1 as LNHDA and CDR2 as SQIVND (reference sequence). The germline V and J ends were trimmed by 7 bases and 4 bases, with 16 bases remaining between them. The CDR3 DNA reads TGTGCCAGTAAGGGGGCCGGGAGTGGCACCGGGGAGCTGTTTTTT. It encodes CASKGAGSGTGELFF. The complete variable domain, with remaining parts taken from reference TRBV19 and TRBJ2-2, reads DGGITQSPKYLFRKEGQNVTLSCEQNLNHDAMYWYRQDPGQGLRLIYYSQIVNDFQKGDIAEGYSVSREKKESFPLTVTSAQKNPTAFYLCASKGAGSGTGELFFGEGSRLTVL.

V and J are TRBV6-5 and TRBJ2-1; TRBD2 might be the D (5 bases). The CDR3 contains 15 residues. Germline V CDR1 and CDR2: MNHEY, SVGAGI. V was shortened by 5 bases and J by 0 bases, with 11 bases between the two germline ends. CDR3 coding DNA: TGTGCCAGCAGTAGGACTTTCAGCTCCTACAATGAGCAGTTCTTC. This translates into CASSRTFSSYNEQFF.

V is TRBV7-3 and J is TRBJ1-6; TRBD1 might be the D (5 bases). Germline CDR1 is SGHTA and CDR2 is FQGTGA. CDR3 length: 16 amino acids. The germline V and J ends were trimmed by 0 bases and 6 bases, with 12 bases remaining between them. The CDR3 DNA sequence: TGTGCCAGCAGCTTAACCGGGGATAGGGGTAATTCACCCCTCCACTTT. Translating it yields CASSLTGDRGNSPLHF.

This chain uses TRBV3-1 (or the pseudogene TRBV3-2) with TRBJ2-5; 7 positions match TRBD1. The ends lost 1 base at V and 5 bases at J; junction bases unmatched: 19. Germline lookup yields CDR1 LGHDT and CDR2 YNNKEL (reference sequence). The CDR3 contains 19 residues. This CDR3 is CASSQARNRFNAQGETQYF. CDR3 DNA: TGTGCCAGCAGCCAAGCTCGAAACAGGTTCAATGCACAGGGGGAGACCCAGTACTTC.

The chain couples TRBV11-1 to TRBJ2-7; a possible D gene is TRBD1 (5 bases). V lost 5 bases and J lost 6, with 17 bases in between. The CDR3 has 14 residues. Germline V gene lookup returns CDR1 SGHAT and CDR2 FQDESV (reference sequence). CDR3 region: CASSLAGSQGEQYF. CDR3 nucleotides: TGTGCCAGCAGCCTCGCCGGGTCCCAGGGCGAGCAGTACTTC.

This chain uses TRBV13 with TRBJ2-7; D gene uncertain. Germline V CDR1 and CDR2: PRHDT, FYEKMQ (reference sequence). This CDR3 region has 12 residues. V was cut by 3 bases and J by 6 bases, with 9 bases left in between. CDR3 bases: TGTGCCAGCAGCTTTGTGCAGGCCGAGCAGTACTTC. The encoded protein is CASSFVQAEQYF. Full variable domain (remainder filled in from reference TRBV13 and TRBJ2-7): AAGVIQSPRHLIKEKRETATLKCYPIPRHDTVYWYQQGPGQDPQFLISFYEKMQSDKGSIPDRFSAQQFSDYHSELNMSSLELGDSALYFCASSFVQAEQYFGPGTRLTVT.

This chain joins TRBV25-1 and TRBJ2-7; D might be TRBD2 (6 bases). The CDR3 has 17 residues. The V end was cut by 1 base, the J end by 3 bases, with 19 bases between. Looked up from germline, CDR1 is MGHDK and CDR2 is SYGVNS. The CDR3 DNA follows: TGTGCCAGCAGTGAATGTTTCCCGGGAGAGATGGACTACGAGCAGTACTTC. The encoded protein is CASSECFPGEMDYEQYF.